These 9 T cell receptor beta chains were all obtained from the same sample, sequenced in a study of regulatory T cells in long-lasting Graves disease. To make TCR beta libraries, researchers used iRepertoire HTBI primers and Arm-PCR of CDR3 regions. TCRdb re-analysed the multiplex PCR reads in MiXCR, keeping a single row per CDR3 protein. The table records 500,000 to 800,000 distinct CDR3 sequences, around 30% of them present only once. Noted time point: persistent/refractory GD, antithyroid drugs over 5 years with positive TRAb. RNA isolated from PBMCs was used to make the TCR library. Here the sequenced sample was peripheral blood mononuclear cells (PBMCs), taken when the disease was refractory, from a patient treated with antithyroid drugs. The source is a female donor with Graves disease.

Many counts were recorded for this clonotype. This chain joins TRBV7-9 and TRBJ2-7; D remains unclear. CDR3 size: 12 residues. The germline gives CDR1 SEHNR, CDR2 FQNEAQ (reference sequence). V was pared by 5 bases and J by 5 bases, with 10 bases between. Here the CDR3 DNA reads TGTGCCAGCAGCCTAGGTGGTGACGAGCAGTACTTC. Its translation: CASSLGGDEQYF. Complete variable domain (other parts from reference TRBV7-9 and TRBJ2-7): DTGVSQNPRHKITKRGQNVTFRCDPISEHNRLYWYRQTLGQGPEFLTYFQNEAQLEKSRLLSDRFSAERPKGSFSTLEIQRTEQGDSAMYLCASSLGGDEQYFGPGTRLTVT.

The table lists this clonotype with a few counts. V gene TRBV5-1 combines with J gene TRBJ1-1; D is undetermined. The CDR3 extends over 15 amino acids. Germline CDR1 is SGHRS and CDR2 is YFSETQ. The V end was cut by 2 bases, the J end by 5 bases, with 16 bases between. The CDR3 sequence: CASSFSERVRTEAFF. The CDR3 nucleotides are TGCGCCAGCAGCTTCAGTGAGAGGGTGAGGACTGAAGCTTTCTTT. Full variable domain (remainder filled in from reference TRBV5-1 and TRBJ1-1): KAGVTQTPRYLIKTRGQQVTLSCSPISGHRSVSWYQQTPGQGLQFLFEYFSETQRNKGNFPGRFSGRQFSNSRSEMNVSTLELGDSALYLCASSFSERVRTEAFFGQGTRLTVV.

This chain uses TRBV5-1 with TRBJ1-2; D gene uncertain. The CDR3 extends over 15 amino acids. V dropped 0 bases and J dropped 6 bases, with 15 bases sitting between them. Germline CDR1 and CDR2: SGHRS and YFSETQ. The CDR3 here is CASSLVGSPLDGYTF. The CDR3 DNA reads TGCGCCAGCAGCTTGGTAGGCAGCCCCCTGGATGGCTACACCTTC.

This clonotype has only a few counts. The chain joins TRBV6-2 or TRBV6-3 to TRBJ2-2; D gene uncertain. V lost 6 bases to trimming and J lost 4 bases, with 6 bases between them. Germline V gene data show CDR1 as MNHEY and CDR2 as SVGEGT. This CDR3 has 12 residues. CDR3 protein: CASSRITGELFF. CDR3 in DNA: TGTGCCAGCAGCAGGATCACCGGGGAGCTGTTTTTT.

Regarding this clonotype: Since a much larger clone is just one base distant, this may be a read error. The chain recombines TRBV19 with TRBJ2-7, with 13 bases lining up with TRBD2. The V segment lost 8 bases and the J segment 2 bases; nucleotides outside the gene matches: 6. Germline V gene data show CDR1 as LNHDA and CDR2 as SQIVND (reference sequence). CDR3 length: 15 amino acids. Here the CDR3 DNA reads TGTGCCAGTGGTAAGACTAGCGGGGGGACCTACGAGCAGTACTTC. It yields the protein CASGKTSGGTYEQYF.

At least ten counts were recorded for this clonotype. The CDR3 DNA reads TGTGCCAGCAGCACCTACTACGAGCAGTACTTC. Translation: CASSTYYEQYF. The V and J genes are TRBV28 and TRBJ2-7; D unresolved. Germline V lookup: CDR1 MDHEN, CDR2 SYDVKM. Deletions cut 6 bases from V and 3 bases from J, with 6 bases between. CDR3 size: 11 residues.

The V gene is TRBV20-1, the J gene TRBJ1-1; no firm D call. The CDR3 is made up of 15 amino acids. V dropped 1 base and J dropped 3 bases, with 15 bases sitting between them. Per the germline V gene, CDR1 is DFQATT and CDR2 is SNEGSKA (reference sequence). CDR3 sequence (DNA): TGCAGTGCTAGAGGGAAATTGTGGGAGGACACTGAAGCTTTCTTT. This encodes CSARGKLWEDTEAFF.

This clonotype was seen repeatedly, ten times or more. This sequence joins TRBV12-3 or TRBV12-4 and TRBJ1-2; D is undetermined. The germline V and J ends were trimmed by 1 base and 4 bases, with 7 bases remaining between them. The CDR3 is made up of 13 amino acids. The CDR3 DNA sequence: TGTGCCAGCAGTTTAGACACTACCTATGGCTACACCTTC. It specifies CASSLDTTYGYTF.

The sample holds a few counts of this clonotype. The rearrangement links TRBV9 to TRBJ1-1; the D is unclear. Looked up from germline, CDR1 is SGDLS and CDR2 is YYNGEE. V was shortened by 6 bases and J by 2 bases, with 17 bases between the two germline ends. The CDR3 is 15 residues long. As DNA, the CDR3 is TGTGCCAGCACCGGCCCCACGACCGAAAACACTGAAGCTTTCTTT. It specifies CASTGPTTENTEAFF.